This TCR beta chain emerged from a study of T-cell reconstitution after alpha-beta-depleted transplantation in children. TCRbeta library preparation incorporated unique molecular identifiers. TCRdb processed the PCR reads anew with MiXCR; each CDR3 protein has one entry. The table lists about 460,000 distinct CDR3 sequences, 10% of them singletons. CDR3 size: 15 residues. Germline V lookup: CDR1 MNHNS, CDR2 SASEGT. Trimming took 5 bases from V and 1 from J; bases not matched to a gene: 6. The chain couples TRBV6-1 to TRBJ2-5; the match to TRBD2 covers 8 bases. This receptor was obtained from a child under 10 years old with inherited bone marrow failure, due to receive a stem cell transplant. The source material was PBMCs, sampled before TCRalphabeta/CD19-depleted stem cell transplant. The CDR3 here is CASSLRTSPQETQYF. CDR3 DNA sequence: TGTGCCAGCAGTCTTCGGACTAGCCCCCAAGAGACCCAGTACTTC.